This T cell receptor (beta chain) was recorded in a study of T-cell reconstitution after alpha-beta-depleted transplantation in children. Study-level points and caveats: Expanded graft clones numbering several hundred reportedly gave rise to alpha-beta T cells about two months after transplant. T-cell counts and diversity at one year following transplant were attributed mainly to newly produced T cells.

CDR3 length: 11 amino acids. CDR1 is MDHEN, CDR2 SYDVKM, per germline. Trimming removed 7 bases at V and 2 bases at J, with 5 bases between. Many counts were recorded for this clonotype. Antigen: not known. A much larger clone lies one base from this, so it may be a read error. Unique molecular identifiers were incorporated during preparation of the TCRbeta library. TCRdb reprocessed the PCR reads with MiXCR, giving one entry per CDR3 protein. The data hold nearly 250,000 distinct CDR3 sequences, with around 8% observed a single time. The rearrangement uses TRBV28 and TRBJ1-1; the D is unclear. The input for sequencing was PBMCs, mostly from graft donor cells, taken 180 days after TCRalphabeta/CD19-depleted stem cell transplant. The source of this sequence is a male patient under 18 who had a stem cell transplant for acute lymphoblastic leukemia, so the T cells may come from the graft donor. The CDR3 nucleotides read TGTGCCAGCATCCGAAACACTGAAGCTTTCTTT. It specifies CASIRNTEAFF.